The 18 T cell receptor beta chains reported below all come from one sample, sequenced in a study of blood T cell repertoires in COVID-19. Data came from immunoSEQ multiplex PCR; TCRdb stores just in-frame clones and leaves some out. The sample lists 90,000 to 100,000 clones, just under 90% occurring once. Sequencing was done on a sample of peripheral blood. These receptors were obtained from a human donor in a cohort sampled during active COVID-19.

This chain uses TRBV2 with TRBJ1-2; D remains unclear. The CDR3 length is 13 residues. Germline V gene sequence: CDR1 SNHLY, CDR2 FYNNEI. V lost 6 bases to trimming and J lost 4 bases, with 12 bases between them. CDR3 bases: TGTGCCAGCAGGTCTGACAAAAGCTATGGCTACACCTTC. Translated: CASRSDKSYGYTF.

The chain combines TRBV4-2 with TRBJ1-1; 8 bases are a match to TRBD1. The germline V gene encodes CDR1 LGHNA and CDR2 YNFKEQ. The CDR3 loop spans 14 amino acids. Trimming cost V 0 bases and J 8 bases; bases outside gene matches: 5. CDR3 nucleotides: TGTGCCAGCAGCCAAGATCGGACAGGGAAAGAAGCTTTCTTT. Translating it yields CASSQDRTGKEAFF.

This clone appeared a single time. This sequence joins TRBV5-1 and TRBJ2-3; 10 bases fit TRBD2. Germline loops: CDR1 SGHRS, CDR2 YFSETQ. Trimming took 2 bases from V and 2 from J; bases not matched to a gene: 5. The CDR3 contains 16 residues. The CDR3 coding sequence is TGCGCCAGCAGCTTTTCACTAGCGGGACTCACAGATACGCAGTATTTT. This sequence encodes CASSFSLAGLTDTQYF.

The V call is TRBV7-2, the J call TRBJ2-2, with 13 bases identical to TRBD2. Germline V lookup: CDR1 SGHTA, CDR2 FQGNSA. Trimming removed 5 bases from V and 6 bases from J; junction bases left unmatched: 6. The CDR3 totals 16 residues. In nucleotides, the CDR3 is TGTGCCAGCAGCCACGGACTAGCGGGAGTGCCCGGGGAGCTGTTTTTT. Residues: CASSHGLAGVPGELFF.

This chain uses TRBV13 with TRBJ2-1, with D possibly matching TRBD1 (5 bases). Germline V gives CDR1 PRHDT, CDR2 FYEKMQ (reference sequence). There are 17 residues in the CDR3. The V and J ends lost 1 base and 4 bases respectively, with 17 bases between them. DNA of the CDR3: TGTGCCAGCAGCTTAGAGGTCGGGTGGGGCTCATACAATGAGCAGTTCTTC. Amino acid sequence: CASSLEVGWGSYNEQFF.

This chain joins TRBV6-2 or TRBV6-3 and TRBJ2-1, with TRBD1 matching over 7 bases. The CDR3 covers 15 residues. J was trimmed by 0 bases and V by 6 bases; bases with no gene match: 5. Germline CDR1 is MNHEY and CDR2 is SVGEGT. CDR3 protein: CASSLGQSSYNEQFF. For the CDR3, the DNA is TGTGCCAGCAGCCTGGGACAGAGCTCCTACAATGAGCAGTTCTTC.

The rearrangement joins TRBV6-1 to TRBJ1-2; no firm D call. Trimming pared 2 bases from V and 3 bases from J, leaving 7 bases between. The CDR3 has 13 amino acids. Germline-derived CDR1 and CDR2 are MNHNS and SASEGT. CDR3 sequence (DNA): TGTGCCAGCAGTGAAACAGATTACTATGGCTACACCTTC. This encodes CASSETDYYGYTF.

This clone was found many times. The rearrangement uses TRBV3-1 (or the pseudogene TRBV3-2) and TRBJ1-4, with a possible D match to TRBD1 (6 bases). The CDR3 consists of 15 residues. Germline CDR1 LGHDT, CDR2 YNNKEL (reference sequence). V lost 4 bases and J 7 bases, leaving 16 bases between the germline ends. In DNA form, the CDR3 reads TGTGCCAGCAGCCCCTCAGGGACAAGTAGTGAAAAACTGTTTTTT. It translates to CASSPSGTSSEKLFF.

This rearrangement joins TRBV4-1 to TRBJ1-1; 10 positions agree with TRBD1. The CDR3 is made up of 16 amino acids. Germline CDR1 reads MGHRA; CDR2 reads YSYEKL. The ends lost 4 bases at V and 0 bases at J; junction bases unmatched: 5. The CDR3 loop reads CASSPWTGGMNTEAFF. The CDR3 DNA is TGCGCCAGCAGCCCGTGGACAGGGGGGATGAACACTGAAGCTTTCTTT.

V usage is TRBV27 and J usage is TRBJ1-2; the D gene is possibly TRBD1 (5 bases). This CDR3 contains 14 residues. Trimming took 4 bases from V and 0 from J, leaving 9 bases between them. Germline lookup yields CDR1 MNHEY and CDR2 SMNVEV (reference sequence). As DNA, the CDR3 is TGTGCCAGCAGTTCCAGGGCCGCTAACTATGGCTACACCTTC. Its translation is CASSSRAANYGYTF.

The chain carries TRBV7-9 and TRBJ2-3, with TRBD2 as a possible D gene (6 bases). V was shortened by 5 bases and J by 0 bases, with 12 bases between the two germline ends. Germline CDR1 and CDR2: SEHNR and FQNEAQ (reference sequence). The CDR3 has 15 amino acids. For the CDR3, the DNA is TGTGCCAGCAGCCCCCTAGCGACCAGCACAGATACGCAGTATTTT. Translated: CASSPLATSTDTQYF.

Of note for this clone: The sample holds other DNA sequences that translate to the same CDR3. V is TRBV19 and J is TRBJ2-2, with 9 bases matching TRBD1. CDR1 LNHDA and CDR2 SQIVND come from the germline V gene (reference sequence). The CDR3 sequence is 14 residues long. With V trimmed by 8 bases and J by 4 bases, 5 bases remained unmatched. As DNA, the CDR3 is TGTGCCAGTTCCACAGGGGGCCGCACCGGGGAGCTGTTTTTT. The encoded protein is CASSTGGRTGELFF.

This clone came up once. The chain recombines TRBV11-2 with TRBJ2-2; D gene unclear. V lost 3 bases and J lost 0, with 20 bases in between. In germline, CDR1 is SGHAT, CDR2 FQNNGV. The CDR3 consists of 19 residues. The CDR3: CASSFHPAPQTANTGELFF. The CDR3 DNA reads TGTGCCAGCAGCTTTCACCCGGCCCCACAAACAGCGAACACCGGGGAGCTGTTTTTT.

The V and J genes are TRBV10-3 and TRBJ2-7, with a possible D match to TRBD2 (6 bases). This CDR3 spans 12 amino acids. From germline, CDR1 is ENHRY and CDR2 SYGVKD. V was clipped by 6 bases and J by 4 bases, with 10 bases between them. The CDR3 DNA sequence: TGTGCCATCAGGCGGGGATCATACGAGCAGTACTTC. Its protein product is CAIRRGSYEQYF.

V gene TRBV13 combines with J gene TRBJ2-7, with D unresolved. This CDR3 is built from 15 residues. CDR1 is PRHDT and CDR2 is FYEKMQ in the germline V gene (reference sequence). Trimming left V 7 bases short and J 5 bases short, with 21 bases between. The CDR3 sequence: CASTLGYRNTNEQYF. In DNA, the CDR3 is TGTGCCAGCACCCTCGGGTACCGCAACACAAACGAGCAGTACTTC.

Points on this clone: One end of the junction does not line up with germline, which may come from a read error. The V gene is TRBV12-3 or TRBV12-4, the J gene TRBJ1-2, with D tentatively TRBD1 (5 bases). The CDR3 consists of 12 residues. CDR3 loop: CASSLSGVGDSF. The CDR3 DNA follows: TGTGCCAGCAGTTTATCGGGGGTCGGCGACTCCTTC.

J is TRBJ2-7 and V is TRBV6-5, with 14 bases matching TRBD2. The CDR3 is made up of 15 amino acids. Germline loops: CDR1 MNHEY, CDR2 SVGAGI. The V and J ends lost 6 bases and 6 bases, in that order; junction bases with no gene match: 7. CDR3 bases: TGTGCCAGCAGCGGGGGACTAGCGGGAGTCTTCGAGCAGTACTTC. It translates to CASSGGLAGVFEQYF.

The rearrangement joins TRBV5-1 to TRBJ2-7, with 8 bases identical to TRBD1. CDR3 length: 14 amino acids. Germline trimming cut 1 base from V and 3 bases from J; bases unmatched to any gene: 3. Germline V gene data show CDR1 as SGHRS and CDR2 as YFSETQ. The CDR3 region is CASSLTGGIYEQYF. The CDR3 DNA reads TGCGCCAGCAGCTTGACAGGGGGTATCTACGAGCAGTACTTC.